This TCR beta chain comes out of a study of cytomegalovirus exposure and HLA in healthy donors. Vbeta (60) and Jbeta (13) primers were used in the PCR. The table came from immunoSEQ multiplex PCR; TCRdb's copy has only in-frame clones and leaves some out. The table records roughly 120,000 clones, more than 60% of them present only once. With V trimmed by 3 bases and J by 2 bases, 1 base remained unmatched. CDR1 and CDR2 (germline): LNHDA, SQIVND (reference sequence). This CDR3 comprises 15 residues. The chain uses TRBV19 and TRBJ2-3; 11 bases align to TRBD2. This TCR was recovered from a man younger than 45 in good health and CMV-seropositive. Sequencing input: PBMCs. CDR3 amino acids: CASSMTSGDTDTQYF. CDR3 coding DNA: TGTGCCAGTAGTATGACTAGCGGGGACACAGATACGCAGTATTTT. The full variable domain, in which reference TRBV19 and TRBJ2-3 provide the parts outside the CDR3, is DGGITQSPKYLFRKEGQNVTLSCEQNLNHDAMYWYRQDPGQGLRLIYYSQIVNDFQKGDIAEGYSVSREKKESFPLTVTSAQKNPTAFYLCASSMTSGDTDTQYFGPGTRLTVL.